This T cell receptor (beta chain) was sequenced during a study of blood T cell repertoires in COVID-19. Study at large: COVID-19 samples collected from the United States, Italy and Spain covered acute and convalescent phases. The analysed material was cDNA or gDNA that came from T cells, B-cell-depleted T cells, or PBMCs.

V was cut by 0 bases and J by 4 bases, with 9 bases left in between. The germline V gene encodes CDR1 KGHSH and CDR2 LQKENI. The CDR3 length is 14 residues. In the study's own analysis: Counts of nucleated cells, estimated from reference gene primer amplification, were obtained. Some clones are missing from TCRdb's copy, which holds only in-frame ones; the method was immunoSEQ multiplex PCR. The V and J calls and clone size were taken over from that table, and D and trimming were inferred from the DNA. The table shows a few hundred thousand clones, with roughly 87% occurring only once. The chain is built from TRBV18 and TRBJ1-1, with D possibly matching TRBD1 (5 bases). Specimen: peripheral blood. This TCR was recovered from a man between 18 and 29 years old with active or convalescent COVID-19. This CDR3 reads CASSPPSGGTEAFF. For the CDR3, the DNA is TGTGCCAGCTCACCACCGTCGGGGGGCACTGAAGCTTTCTTT.